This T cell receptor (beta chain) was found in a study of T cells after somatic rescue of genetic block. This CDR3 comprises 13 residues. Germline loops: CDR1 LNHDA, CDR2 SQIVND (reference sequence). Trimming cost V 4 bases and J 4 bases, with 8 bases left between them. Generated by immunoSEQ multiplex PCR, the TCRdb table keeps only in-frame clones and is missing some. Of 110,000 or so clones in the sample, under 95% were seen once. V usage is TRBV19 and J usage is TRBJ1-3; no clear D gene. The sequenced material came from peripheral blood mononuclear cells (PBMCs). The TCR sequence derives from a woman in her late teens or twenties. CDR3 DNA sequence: TGTGCCAGTAGTACTCTGGACGGAAACACCATATATTTT. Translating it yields CASSTLDGNTIYF.